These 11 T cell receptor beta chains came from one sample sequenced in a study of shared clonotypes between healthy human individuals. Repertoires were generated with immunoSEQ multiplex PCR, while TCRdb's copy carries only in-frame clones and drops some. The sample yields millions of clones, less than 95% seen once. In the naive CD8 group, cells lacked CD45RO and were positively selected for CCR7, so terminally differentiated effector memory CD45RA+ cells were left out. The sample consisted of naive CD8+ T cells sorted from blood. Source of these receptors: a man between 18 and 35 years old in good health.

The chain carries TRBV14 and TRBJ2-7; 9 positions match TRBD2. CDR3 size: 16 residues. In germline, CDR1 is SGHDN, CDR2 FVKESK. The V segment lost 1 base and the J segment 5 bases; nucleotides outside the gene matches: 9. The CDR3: CASSQGPSGIVDEQYF. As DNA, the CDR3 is TGTGCCAGCAGCCAAGGACCTAGCGGGATCGTCGACGAGCAGTACTTC.

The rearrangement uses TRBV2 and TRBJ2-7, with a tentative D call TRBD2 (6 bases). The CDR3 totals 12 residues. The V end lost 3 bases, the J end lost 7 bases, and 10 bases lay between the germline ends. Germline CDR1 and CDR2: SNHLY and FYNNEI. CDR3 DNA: TGTGCCAGCAGTGAGACAGCGGGTGAGCAGTACTTC. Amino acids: CASSETAGEQYF.

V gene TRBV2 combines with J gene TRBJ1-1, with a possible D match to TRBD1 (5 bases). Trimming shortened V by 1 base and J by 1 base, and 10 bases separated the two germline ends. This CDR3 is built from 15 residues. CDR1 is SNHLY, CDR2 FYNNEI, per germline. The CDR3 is CASSEGTPTNTEAFF. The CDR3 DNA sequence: TGTGCCAGCAGTGAAGGGACACCCACGAACACTGAAGCTTTCTTT.

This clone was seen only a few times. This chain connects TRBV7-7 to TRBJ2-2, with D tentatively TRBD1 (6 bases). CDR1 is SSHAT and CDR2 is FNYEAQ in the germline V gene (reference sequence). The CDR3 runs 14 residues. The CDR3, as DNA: TGTGCTAGCTCCCTGGACAGAAGCACCGGGGAGCTGTTTTTT. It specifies CASSLDRSTGELFF. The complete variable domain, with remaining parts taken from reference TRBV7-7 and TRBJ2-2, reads GAGVSQSPRYKVTKRGQDVTLRCDPISSHATLYWYQQALGQGPEFLTYFNYEAQPDKSGLPSDRFSAERPEGSISTLTIQRTEQRDSAMYRCASSLDRSTGELFFGEGSRLTVL.

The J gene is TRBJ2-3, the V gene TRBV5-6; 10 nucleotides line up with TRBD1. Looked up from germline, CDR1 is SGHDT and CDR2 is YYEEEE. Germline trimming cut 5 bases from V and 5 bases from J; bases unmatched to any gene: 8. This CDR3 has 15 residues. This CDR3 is CASRRGQGVGDTQYF. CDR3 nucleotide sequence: TGTGCCAGCAGGCGTGGACAGGGGGTAGGAGATACGCAGTATTTT.

CDR3 nucleotides: TGTGCCAGTAGTATGGTCCCATCTAGCACAGATACGCAGTATTTT. Its protein is CASSMVPSSTDTQYF. The genes are TRBV19 and TRBJ2-3; D gene unclear. V dropped 3 bases and J dropped 0 bases, with 10 bases sitting between them. The CDR3 is 15 amino acids. Germline values: CDR1 LNHDA, CDR2 SQIVND (reference sequence).

Here the CDR3 reads CAISEFRPGGDTQYF. CDR3 in DNA: TGTGCCATCAGTGAGTTCCGACCCGGAGGAGATACGCAGTATTTT. J is TRBJ2-3 and V is TRBV10-3; weak D call: TRBD2 (5 bases). Trimming pared 1 base from V and 5 bases from J, leaving 13 bases between. From germline, CDR1 is ENHRY and CDR2 SYGVKD. The CDR3 extends over 15 amino acids.

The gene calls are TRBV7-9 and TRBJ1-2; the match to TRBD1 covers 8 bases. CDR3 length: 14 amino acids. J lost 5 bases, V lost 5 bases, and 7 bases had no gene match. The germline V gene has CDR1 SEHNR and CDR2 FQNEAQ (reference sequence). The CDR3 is CASSIQGEEYGYTF. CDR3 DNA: TGTGCCAGCAGCATACAGGGGGAAGAGTATGGCTACACCTTC.

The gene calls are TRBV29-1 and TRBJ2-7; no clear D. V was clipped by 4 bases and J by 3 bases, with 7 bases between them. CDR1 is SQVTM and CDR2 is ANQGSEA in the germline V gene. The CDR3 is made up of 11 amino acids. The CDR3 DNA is TGCAGCGTTGCTGATTACTACGAGCAGTACTTC. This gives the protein CSVADYYEQYF.

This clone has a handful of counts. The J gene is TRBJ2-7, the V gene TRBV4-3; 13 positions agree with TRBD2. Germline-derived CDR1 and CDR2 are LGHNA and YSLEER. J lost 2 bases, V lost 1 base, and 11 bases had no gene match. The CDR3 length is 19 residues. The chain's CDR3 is CASSQAYGLAGEGPYEQYF. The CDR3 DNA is TGCGCCAGCAGCCAAGCTTACGGACTAGCGGGAGAGGGGCCCTACGAGCAGTACTTC.

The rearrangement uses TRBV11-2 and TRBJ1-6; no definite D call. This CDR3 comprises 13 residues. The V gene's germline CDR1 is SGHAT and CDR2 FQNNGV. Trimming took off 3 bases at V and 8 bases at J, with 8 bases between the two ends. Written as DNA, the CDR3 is TGTGCCAGCAGCTTCTCTACTGATTCACCCCTCCACTTT. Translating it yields CASSFSTDSPLHF.